The T cell receptor (beta chain) described here comes from a study of blood T cell repertoires in COVID-19. Overall study: Spain, Italy and the United States supplied samples that represented acute and convalescent COVID-19.

Seattle's enrolled individuals joined amid active infection and were then monitored longitudinally. Methods used by the authors: Amplification from reference gene primers served as the basis for estimated nucleated cell counts. Produced via immunoSEQ multiplex PCR; TCRdb's table is partial and in-frame only. V and J calls and clone size are as listed in that table; D and trimming were resolved from the DNA. The sample includes fewer than 250,000 clones, 82% of them seen just once. The germline V gene has CDR1 MDHEN and CDR2 SYDVKM. This CDR3 region has 17 residues. J was trimmed by 5 bases and V by 0 bases; bases with no gene match: 7.

The sequence derives from a woman aged 60 to 75 with COVID-19, enrolled during active disease. The chain recombines TRBV28 with TRBJ1-4; 9 positions match TRBD1. The sequencing sample was made of peripheral blood. CDR3 residues: CASSLWVATGGNEKLFF. In nucleotides, the CDR3 is TGTGCCAGCAGTTTATGGGTTGCGACAGGGGGAAATGAAAAACTGTTTTTT.